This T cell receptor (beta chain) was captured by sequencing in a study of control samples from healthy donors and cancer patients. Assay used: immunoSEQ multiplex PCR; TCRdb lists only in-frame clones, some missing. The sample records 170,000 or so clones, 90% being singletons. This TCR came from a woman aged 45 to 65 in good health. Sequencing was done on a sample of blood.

Written as DNA, the CDR3 is TGCGCCAGCAGCCAAGCCGGGACAGGGGTGAGCGGCACCATATATTTT. The encoded protein is CASSQAGTGVSGTIYF. The rearrangement links TRBV4-3 to TRBJ1-3, with 10 bases fitting TRBD1. From germline, CDR1 is LGHNA and CDR2 YSLEER. The CDR3 sequence is 16 residues long. J gave up 9 bases and V 1 base, and 9 bases lay outside the gene matches.